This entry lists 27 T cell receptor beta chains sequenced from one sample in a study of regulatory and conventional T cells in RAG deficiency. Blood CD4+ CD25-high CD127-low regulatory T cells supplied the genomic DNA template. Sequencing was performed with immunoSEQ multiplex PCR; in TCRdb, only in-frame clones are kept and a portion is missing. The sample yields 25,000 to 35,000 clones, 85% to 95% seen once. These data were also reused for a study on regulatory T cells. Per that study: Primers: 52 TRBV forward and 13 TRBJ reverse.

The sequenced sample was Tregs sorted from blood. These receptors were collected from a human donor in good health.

CDR3 sequence (DNA): TGTGCCAGCTCTTATGGGACAGCTGGGGCCAACGTCCTGACTTTC. Translated, it gives CASSYGTAGANVLTF. This chain links TRBV11-1 with TRBJ2-6; TRBD1 agrees at 7 bases. From germline, CDR1 is SGHAT and CDR2 FQDESV (reference sequence). Losses at the gene ends were 8 bases for V and 2 bases for J; bases not matched to a gene: 6. The CDR3 runs to 15 residues.

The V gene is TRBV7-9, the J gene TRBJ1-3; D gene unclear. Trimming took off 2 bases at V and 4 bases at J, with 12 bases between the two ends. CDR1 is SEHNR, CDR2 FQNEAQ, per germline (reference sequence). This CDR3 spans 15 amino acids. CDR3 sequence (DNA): TGTGCCAGCAGCTTAACCAGCCTCTCCGGAAACACCATATATTTT. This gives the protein CASSLTSLSGNTIYF.

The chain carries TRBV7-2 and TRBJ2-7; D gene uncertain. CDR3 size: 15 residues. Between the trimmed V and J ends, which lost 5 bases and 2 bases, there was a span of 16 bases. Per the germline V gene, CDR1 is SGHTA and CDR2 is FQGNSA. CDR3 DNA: TGTGCCAGCAGCCACCCCCGGGTTAGAGCCTACGAGCAGTACTTC. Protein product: CASSHPRVRAYEQYF. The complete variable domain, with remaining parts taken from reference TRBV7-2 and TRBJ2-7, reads GAGVSQSPSNKVTEKGKDVELRCDPISGHTALYWYRQSLGQGLEFLIYFQGNSAPDKSGLPSDRFSAERTGGSVSTLTIQRTQQEDSAVYLCASSHPRVRAYEQYFGPGTRLTVT.

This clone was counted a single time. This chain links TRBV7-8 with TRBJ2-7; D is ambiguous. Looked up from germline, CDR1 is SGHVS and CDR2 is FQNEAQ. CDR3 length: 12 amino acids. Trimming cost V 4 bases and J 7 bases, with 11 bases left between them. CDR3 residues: CASSSLGYEQYF. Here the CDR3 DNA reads TGTGCCAGCAGCTCGCTGGGTTATGAGCAGTACTTC.

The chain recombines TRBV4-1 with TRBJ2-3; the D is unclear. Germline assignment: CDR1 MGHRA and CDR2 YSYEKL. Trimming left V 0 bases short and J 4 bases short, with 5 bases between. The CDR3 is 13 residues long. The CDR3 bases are TGCGCCAGCAGCCAAGAACCCGCAGATACGCAGTATTTT. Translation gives CASSQEPADTQYF.

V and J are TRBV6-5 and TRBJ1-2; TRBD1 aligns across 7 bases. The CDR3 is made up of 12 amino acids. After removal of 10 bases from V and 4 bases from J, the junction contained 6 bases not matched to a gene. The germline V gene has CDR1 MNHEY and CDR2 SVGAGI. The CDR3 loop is CATTGQTYGYTF. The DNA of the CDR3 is TGTGCCACTACGGGACAGACCTATGGCTACACCTTC.

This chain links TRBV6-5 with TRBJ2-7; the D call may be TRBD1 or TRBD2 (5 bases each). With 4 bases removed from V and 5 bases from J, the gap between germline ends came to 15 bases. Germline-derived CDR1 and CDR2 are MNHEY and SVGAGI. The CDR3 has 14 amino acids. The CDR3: CASSSPGRPHEQYF. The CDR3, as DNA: TGTGCCAGCAGTTCCCCGGGGCGTCCCCACGAGCAGTACTTC.

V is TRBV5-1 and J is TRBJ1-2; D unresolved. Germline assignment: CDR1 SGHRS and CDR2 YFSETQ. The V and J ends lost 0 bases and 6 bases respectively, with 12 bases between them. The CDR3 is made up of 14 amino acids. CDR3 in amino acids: CASSLAGVRDGYTF. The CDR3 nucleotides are TGCGCCAGCAGCTTGGCCGGGGTACGGGATGGCTACACCTTC. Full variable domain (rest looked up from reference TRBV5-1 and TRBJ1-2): KAGVTQTPRYLIKTRGQQVTLSCSPISGHRSVSWYQQTPGQGLQFLFEYFSETQRNKGNFPGRFSGRQFSNSRSEMNVSTLELGDSALYLCASSLAGVRDGYTFGSGTRLTVV.

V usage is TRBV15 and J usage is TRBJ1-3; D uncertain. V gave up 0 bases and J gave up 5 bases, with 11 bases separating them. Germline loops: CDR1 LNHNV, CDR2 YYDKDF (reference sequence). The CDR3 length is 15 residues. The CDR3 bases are TGTGCCACCAGCAGAGATTTGGGTAATAGAAACACCATATATTTT. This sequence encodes CATSRDLGNRNTIYF.

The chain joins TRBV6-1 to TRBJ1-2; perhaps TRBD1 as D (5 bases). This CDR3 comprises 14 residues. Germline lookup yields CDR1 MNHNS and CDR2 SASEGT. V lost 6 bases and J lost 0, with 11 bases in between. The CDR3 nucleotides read TGTGCCAGCAGGAGGACACTCTCTAACTATGGCTACACCTTC. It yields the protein CASRRTLSNYGYTF.

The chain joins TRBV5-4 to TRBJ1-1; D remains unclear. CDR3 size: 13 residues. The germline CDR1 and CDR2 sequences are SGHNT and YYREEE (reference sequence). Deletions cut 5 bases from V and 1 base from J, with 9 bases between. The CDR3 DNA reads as TGTGCCAGCAGTCGGGAGAGGAACACTGAAGCTTTCTTT. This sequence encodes CASSRERNTEAFF.

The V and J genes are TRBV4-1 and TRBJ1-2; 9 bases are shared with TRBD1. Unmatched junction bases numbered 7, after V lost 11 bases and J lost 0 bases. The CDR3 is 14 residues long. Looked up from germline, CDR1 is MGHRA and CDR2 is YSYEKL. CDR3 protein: CAANRDRANYGYTF. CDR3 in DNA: TGCGCCGCGAACCGGGACAGGGCTAACTATGGCTACACCTTC.

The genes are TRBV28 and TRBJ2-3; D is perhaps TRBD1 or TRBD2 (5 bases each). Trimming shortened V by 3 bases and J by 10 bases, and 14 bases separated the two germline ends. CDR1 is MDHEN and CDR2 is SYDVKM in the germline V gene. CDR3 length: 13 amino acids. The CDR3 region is CASSFPGRRPQYF. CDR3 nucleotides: TGTGCCAGCAGTTTCCCGGGACGTCGCCCGCAGTATTTT. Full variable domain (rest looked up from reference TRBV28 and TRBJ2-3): DVKVTQSSRYLVKRTGEKVFLECVQDMDHENMFWYRQDPGLGLRLIYFSYDVKMKEKGDIPEGYSVSREKKERFSLILESASTNQTSMYLCASSFPGRRPQYFGPGTRLTVL.

The CDR3 coding sequence is TGTGCCACCAGCAGGACAGGGCCTGGGGCCAACGTCCTGACTTTC. Protein product: CATSRTGPGANVLTF. V is TRBV15 and J is TRBJ2-6; 7 positions match TRBD1. V shed 3 bases, J shed 2 bases, and the junction held 1 base outside the gene matches. The CDR3 extends over 15 amino acids. Germline CDR1 and CDR2: LNHNV and YYDKDF (reference sequence).

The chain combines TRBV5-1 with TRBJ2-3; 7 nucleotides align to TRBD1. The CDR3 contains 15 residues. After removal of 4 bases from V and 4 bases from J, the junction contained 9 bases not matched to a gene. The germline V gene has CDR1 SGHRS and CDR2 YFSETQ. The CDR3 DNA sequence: TGCGCCAGCAGCCTAAGACAGGGCAAACCAGATACGCAGTATTTT. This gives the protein CASSLRQGKPDTQYF.

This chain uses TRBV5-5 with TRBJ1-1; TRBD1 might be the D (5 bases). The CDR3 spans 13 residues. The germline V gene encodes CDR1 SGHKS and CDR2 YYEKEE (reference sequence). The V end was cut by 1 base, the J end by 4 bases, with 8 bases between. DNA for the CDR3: TGTGCCAGCAGCTTGAATGGGGGCACTGAAGCTTTCTTT. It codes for CASSLNGGTEAFF.

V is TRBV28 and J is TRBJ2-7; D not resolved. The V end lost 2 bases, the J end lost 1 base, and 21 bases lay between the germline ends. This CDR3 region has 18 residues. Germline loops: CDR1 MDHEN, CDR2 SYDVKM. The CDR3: CASSLGVTEEEWSYEQYF. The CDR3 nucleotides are TGTGCCAGCAGTTTAGGGGTCACTGAGGAAGAGTGGTCCTACGAGCAGTACTTC.

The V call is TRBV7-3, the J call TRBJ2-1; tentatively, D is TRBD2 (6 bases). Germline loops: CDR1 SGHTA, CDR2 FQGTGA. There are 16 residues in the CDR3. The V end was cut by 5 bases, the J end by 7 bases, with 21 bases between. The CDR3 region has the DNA TGTGCCAGCAGCCCCTCTGGTGCGGGGAAAGGGAATGAGCAGTTCTTC. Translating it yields CASSPSGAGKGNEQFF.

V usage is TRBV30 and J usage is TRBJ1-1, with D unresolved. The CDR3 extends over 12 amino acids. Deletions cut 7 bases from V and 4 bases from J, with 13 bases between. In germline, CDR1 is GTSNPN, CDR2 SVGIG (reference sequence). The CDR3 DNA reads TGTGCCTCTAAGTGGGGAATCACTGAAGCTTTCTTT. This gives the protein CASKWGITEAFF.

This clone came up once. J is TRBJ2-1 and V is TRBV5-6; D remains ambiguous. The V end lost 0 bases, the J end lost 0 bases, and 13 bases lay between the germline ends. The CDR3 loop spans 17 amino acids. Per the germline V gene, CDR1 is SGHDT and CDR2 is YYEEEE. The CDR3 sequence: CASSLDRGTSSYNEQFF. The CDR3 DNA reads TGTGCCAGCAGCTTGGACCGAGGCACCAGCTCCTACAATGAGCAGTTCTTC. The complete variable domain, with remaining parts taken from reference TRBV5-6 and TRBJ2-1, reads DAGVTQSPTHLIKTRGQQVTLRCSPKSGHDTVSWYQQALGQGPQFIFQYYEEEERQRGNFPDRFSGHQFPNYSSELNVNALLLGDSALYLCASSLDRGTSSYNEQFFGPGTRLTVL.

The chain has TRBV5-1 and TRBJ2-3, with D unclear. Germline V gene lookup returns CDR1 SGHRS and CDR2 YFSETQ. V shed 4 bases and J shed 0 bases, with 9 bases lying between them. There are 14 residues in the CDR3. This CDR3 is CASSLHSSTDTQYF. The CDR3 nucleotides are TGCGCCAGCAGCCTCCATTCTAGCACAGATACGCAGTATTTT.

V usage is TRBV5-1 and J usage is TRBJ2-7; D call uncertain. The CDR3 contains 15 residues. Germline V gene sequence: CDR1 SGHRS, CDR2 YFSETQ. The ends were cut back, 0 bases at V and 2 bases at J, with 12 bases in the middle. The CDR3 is CASSLGATMTYEQYF. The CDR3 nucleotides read TGCGCCAGCAGCTTGGGGGCGACCATGACCTACGAGCAGTACTTC. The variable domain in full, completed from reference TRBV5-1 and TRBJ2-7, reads KAGVTQTPRYLIKTRGQQVTLSCSPISGHRSVSWYQQTPGQGLQFLFEYFSETQRNKGNFPGRFSGRQFSNSRSEMNVSTLELGDSALYLCASSLGATMTYEQYFGPGTRLTVT.

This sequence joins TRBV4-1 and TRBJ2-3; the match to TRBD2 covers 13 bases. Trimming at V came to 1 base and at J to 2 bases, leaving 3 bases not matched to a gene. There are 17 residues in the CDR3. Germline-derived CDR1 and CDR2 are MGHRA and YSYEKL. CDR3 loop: CASSQVGLAGYTDTQYF. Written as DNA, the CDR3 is TGCGCCAGCAGCCAAGTGGGACTAGCGGGGTACACAGATACGCAGTATTTT.

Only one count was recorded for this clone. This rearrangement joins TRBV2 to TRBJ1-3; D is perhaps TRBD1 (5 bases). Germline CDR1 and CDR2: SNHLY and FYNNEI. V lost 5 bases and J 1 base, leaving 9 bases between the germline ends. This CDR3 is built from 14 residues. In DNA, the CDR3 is TGTGCCAGCAGTTATACAGGTTCTGGAAACACCATATATTTT. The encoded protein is CASSYTGSGNTIYF.

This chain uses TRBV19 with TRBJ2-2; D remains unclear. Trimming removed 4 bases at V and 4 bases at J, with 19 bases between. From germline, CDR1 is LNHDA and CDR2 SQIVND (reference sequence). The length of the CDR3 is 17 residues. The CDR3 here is CASSTRWQQIGTGELFF. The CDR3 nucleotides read TGTGCCAGTAGTACCCGGTGGCAACAGATAGGCACCGGGGAGCTGTTTTTT.

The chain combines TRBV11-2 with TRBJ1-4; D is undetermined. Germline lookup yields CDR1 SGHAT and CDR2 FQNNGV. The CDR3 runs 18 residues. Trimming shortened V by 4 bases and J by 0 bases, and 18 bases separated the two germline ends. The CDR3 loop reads CASSWRAVSLTTNEKLFF. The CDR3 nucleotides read TGTGCCAGCAGCTGGAGGGCAGTCTCTCTCACAACTAATGAAAAACTGTTTTTT.

The CDR3 DNA sequence: TGTGCCAGCAGACGGAAGAACACCGGGGAGCTGTTTTTT. Translated: CASRRKNTGELFF. This rearrangement joins TRBV6-5 to TRBJ2-2, with D uncertain. Germline V CDR1 and CDR2: MNHEY, SVGAGI. Trimming left V 6 bases short and J 1 base short, with 6 bases between. This CDR3 is 13 amino acids long.